These 30 T cell receptor beta chains were sequenced from one sample in a study of T-cell reconstitution after alpha-beta-depleted transplantation in children. Unique molecular identifiers tagged the TCRbeta library. Each CDR3 protein is one row after TCRdb ran MiXCR on the PCR reads. This table holds around 52,000 distinct CDR3 sequences, over 4.5% found once. Source: PBMCs, mostly from graft donor cells, taken 60 days after TCRalphabeta/CD19-depleted stem cell transplant. The receptors stem from a female patient aged 2-15 years who had a stem cell transplant for aplastic anemia, so the T cells may come from the graft donor.

The J gene is TRBJ2-1, the V gene TRBV5-1, with D unclear. The CDR3 contains 16 residues. Germline V gives CDR1 SGHRS, CDR2 YFSETQ. With 5 bases removed from V and 1 base from J, the gap between germline ends came to 16 bases. The CDR3 DNA is TGCGCCAGCAGGTCCGGAGTAGGTCTTTCCTACAATGAGCAGTTCTTC. Translating gives CASRSGVGLSYNEQFF.

This clonotype was counted ten times or more. The genes are TRBV6-6 and TRBJ2-7, with D maybe TRBD2 (5 bases). CDR1 is MNHNY, CDR2 SVGAGI, per germline (reference sequence). Trimming left V 2 bases short and J 2 bases short, with 10 bases between. This CDR3 has 14 residues. In nucleotides, the CDR3 is TGTGCCAGCAGTTACGACGTCGGGGCCTACGAGCAGTACGTC. Residues: CASSYDVGAYEQYV.

In its sample, this clonotype was seen a few times. The J gene is TRBJ1-6, the V gene TRBV14; no reliable D call. Germline V gene lookup returns CDR1 SGHDN and CDR2 FVKESK. V was shortened by 2 bases and J by 11 bases, with 16 bases between the two germline ends. The CDR3 has 15 amino acids. Here the CDR3 reads CASSQFQVQGTPLHF. Here the CDR3 DNA reads TGTGCCAGCAGCCAATTCCAAGTTCAAGGGACACCCCTCCACTTT.

This clonotype was observed many times. The chain recombines TRBV30 with TRBJ2-5; 7 nucleotides align to TRBD2. The CDR3 has 14 residues. Germline CDR1 reads GTSNPN; CDR2 reads SVGIG (reference sequence). The junction had 7 bases not matched to a gene; V was cut back by 5 bases and J by 1 base. DNA of the CDR3: TGTGCCTGGGATCGAAGCGGGACCCAAGAGACCCAGTACTTC. This encodes CAWDRSGTQETQYF.

This clonotype occurred many times. The chain uses TRBV24-1 and TRBJ2-7, with 8 bases matching TRBD1. The CDR3 spans 15 residues. V shed 7 bases, J shed 2 bases, and the junction held 9 bases outside the gene matches. Germline assignment: CDR1 KGHDR and CDR2 SFDVKD. The CDR3 coding sequence is TGTGCCACCAGCCTAGGGGGGACAGGTCCCTACGAGCAGTACGTC. Translating gives CATSLGGTGPYEQYV.

This clonotype was seen many times. The V and J genes are TRBV10-3 and TRBJ1-1; the D gene is possibly TRBD1 (5 bases). Trimming removed 4 bases at V and 2 bases at J, with 14 bases between. This CDR3 contains 15 residues. The germline gives CDR1 ENHRY, CDR2 SYGVKD. The CDR3 loop is CAISAEGLENTEAFF. CDR3 DNA sequence: TGTGCCATCAGTGCCGAGGGACTCGAAAACACTGAAGCTTTCTTT.

The sample holds a few counts of this clonotype. The chain has TRBV7-2 and TRBJ2-1, with D tentatively TRBD1 (5 bases). The CDR3 has 17 residues. Germline values: CDR1 SGHTA, CDR2 FQGNSA. V lost 1 base to trimming and J lost 0 bases, with 13 bases between them. The CDR3 nucleotides read TGTGCCAGCAGCTTAGAAGGGGCAGTCAGCTCCTACAATGAGCAGTTCTTC. Amino acid sequence: CASSLEGAVSSYNEQFF.

The chain couples TRBV5-5 to TRBJ1-5; D is possibly TRBD1 (5 bases). CDR1 and CDR2 from the germline V gene are SGHKS and YYEKEE (reference sequence). Trimming removed 3 bases from V and 3 bases from J, with 22 bases in between. CDR3 size: 18 residues. This chain's CDR3 is CASSSNLDRSDDNQPQHF. The CDR3 bases are TGTGCCAGCAGCTCAAACTTAGACAGATCCGACGACAATCAGCCCCAGCATTTT.

In its sample, this clonotype was seen many times. The CDR3 DNA reads TGTGCCAGCAGCTTAGATCGGACCGAGACCCAGTACTTC. This codes for CASSLDRTETQYF. The genes are TRBV11-2 and TRBJ2-5; D remains unclear. Trimming pared 0 bases from V and 5 bases from J, leaving 7 bases between. CDR1 is SGHAT, CDR2 FQNNGV, per germline. The CDR3 is made up of 13 amino acids.

This clonotype was seen many times. This sequence joins TRBV7-3 and TRBJ2-7; D may be TRBD1 or TRBD2 (5 bases each). The CDR3 contains 16 residues. The V end lost 1 base, the J end lost 2 bases, and 15 bases lay between the germline ends. The germline V gene has CDR1 SGHTA and CDR2 FQGTGA. The CDR3 here is CASSLITGGSAYEQYF. CDR3 in DNA: TGTGCCAGCAGCTTAATCACTGGGGGATCGGCCTACGAGCAGTACTTC.

This clonotype was picked up many times. This sequence joins TRBV7-9 and TRBJ2-1, with D perhaps TRBD2 (6 bases). Per germline, CDR1 SEHNR and CDR2 FQNEAQ (reference sequence). V lost 2 bases, J lost 7 bases, and 15 bases lay in between. The CDR3 totals 15 residues. CDR3 residues: CASSLMGNRGNEQFF. The CDR3 DNA sequence: TGTGCCAGCAGCTTAATGGGGAATCGGGGGAATGAGCAGTTCTTC.

This clonotype was observed a few times. The rearrangement uses TRBV5-4 and TRBJ2-1; 10 bases match TRBD2. Trimming at V came to 0 bases and at J to 4 bases, leaving 1 base not matched to a gene. The germline V gene encodes CDR1 SGHNT and CDR2 YYREEE (reference sequence). This CDR3 region has 15 residues. The CDR3 loop reads CASSLDSGRYNEQFF. The DNA of the CDR3 is TGTGCCAGCAGCTTGGATAGCGGGAGGTACAATGAGCAGTTCTTC.

This chain uses TRBV7-6 with TRBJ2-5; a weak D match, TRBD2 (5 bases). Per germline, CDR1 SGHVS and CDR2 FNYEAQ. Trimming took 6 bases from V and 4 from J, leaving 12 bases between them. This CDR3 is 13 amino acids long. Written as DNA, the CDR3 is TGTGCCAGCAGTCAGGACTGGCGAGAGACCCAGTACTTC. As protein: CASSQDWRETQYF.

This clonotype was seen many times. This chain uses TRBV5-5 with TRBJ2-1; possible D gene TRBD1, 6 bases. The ends were cut back, 5 bases at V and 4 bases at J, with 25 bases in the middle. This CDR3 is built from 18 residues. CDR1 is SGHKS and CDR2 is YYEKEE in the germline V gene (reference sequence). As DNA, the CDR3 is TGTGCCAGCAGTCTCTTGCCAACCAGGGGACCGGGGTACAATGAGCAGTTCTTC. Translating it yields CASSLLPTRGPGYNEQFF.

This clonotype was picked up many times. This chain connects TRBV2 to TRBJ2-7; TRBD2 agrees at 14 bases. This CDR3 contains 15 residues. V shed 5 bases and J 3 bases; nucleotides not matched to a gene: 3. Germline V gene data show CDR1 as SNHLY and CDR2 as FYNNEI. CDR3 sequence reads: CASSSGTSGSYEQYF. In nucleotides, the CDR3 is TGTGCCAGCAGTTCCGGGACTAGCGGGAGCTACGAGCAGTACTTC.

This clonotype was detected a few times. The V and J genes are TRBV18 and TRBJ2-7; 9 nucleotides match TRBD1. Germline loops: CDR1 KGHSH, CDR2 LQKENI. J was trimmed by 3 bases and V by 3 bases; bases with no gene match: 6. The CDR3 sequence is 15 residues long. The CDR3 is CASSPGQGKFYEQYF. The CDR3 DNA follows: TGTGCCAGCTCACCCGGACAGGGGAAATTCTACGAGCAGTACTTC.

This clonotype was counted between two and nine times. The rearrangement joins TRBV3-1 to TRBJ1-5; D call uncertain. The CDR3 sequence is 16 residues long. Germline assignment: CDR1 LGHDT and CDR2 YNNKEL (reference sequence). V dropped 3 bases and J dropped 3 bases, with 15 bases sitting between them. The CDR3 region is CASSQGVMSFNQPQHF. Here the CDR3 DNA reads TGTGCCAGCAGCCAGGGTGTGATGAGTTTCAATCAGCCCCAGCATTTT.

This clonotype was detected ten times or more. This chain uses TRBV7-2 with TRBJ2-3; 11 bases are a match to TRBD2. Germline CDR1 and CDR2: SGHTA and FQGNSA. The CDR3 covers 16 residues. With V trimmed by 4 bases and J by 4 bases, 7 bases remained unmatched. The CDR3 nucleotides are TGTGCCAGCAGCTCGGCTAGCGGGGGGCTCGCAGATACGCAGTATTTT. Translated: CASSSASGGLADTQYF.

There are many counts of this clonotype. The DNA of the CDR3 is TGTGCCAGCACTAGGGGACAGAACACTGAAGCTTTCTTT. Translating gives CASTRGQNTEAFF. V and J are TRBV12-3 or TRBV12-4 and TRBJ1-1; possibly TRBD1 for D (6 bases). The CDR3 length is 13 residues. V was clipped by 7 bases and J by 1 base, with 10 bases between them.

This clonotype showed up many times. The chain couples TRBV7-7 to TRBJ2-7; TRBD2 agrees at 7 bases. Germline CDR1 and CDR2: SSHAT and FNYEAQ (reference sequence). J gave up 3 bases and V 2 bases, and 7 bases lay outside the gene matches. The CDR3 has 15 residues. As DNA, the CDR3 is TGTGCCAGCAGCTTAAGGCGGGGGTCAGGCTACGAGCAGTACTTC. This codes for CASSLRRGSGYEQYF. Full variable domain (rest looked up from reference TRBV7-7 and TRBJ2-7): GAGVSQSPRYKVTKRGQDVTLRCDPISSHATLYWYQQALGQGPEFLTYFNYEAQPDKSGLPSDRFSAERPEGSISTLTIQRTEQRDSAMYRCASSLRRGSGYEQYFGPGTRLTVT.

There are many counts of this clonotype. The chain joins TRBV15 to TRBJ2-3; 8 bases are shared with TRBD1. The CDR3 covers 13 residues. CDR1 is LNHNV, CDR2 YYDKDF, per germline (reference sequence). Unmatched junction bases numbered 8, after V lost 9 bases and J lost 6 bases. Here the CDR3 reads CATRTGSTDTQYF. CDR3 in DNA: TGTGCCACTCGGACAGGGTCGACGGATACGCAGTATTTT.

This clonotype was seen repeatedly, ten times or more. V is TRBV9 and J is TRBJ2-6, with D hard to call. The CDR3 extends over 15 amino acids. Trimming removed 4 bases from V and 0 bases from J, with 8 bases in between. Germline CDR1 SGDLS, CDR2 YYNGEE. CDR3 in DNA: TGTGCCAGCAGCTCCCAGTACTCTGGGGCCAACGTCCTGACTTTC. Protein product: CASSSQYSGANVLTF.

This clonotype was counted ten times or more. This chain connects TRBV20-1 to TRBJ1-5; the D gene is possibly TRBD1 (5 bases). Looked up from germline, CDR1 is DFQATT and CDR2 is SNEGSKA (reference sequence). Trimming took off 0 bases at V and 1 base at J, with 16 bases between the two ends. CDR3 length: 17 residues. CDR3 amino acids: CSAREFGGKGSNQPQHF. The CDR3 bases are TGCAGTGCTAGAGAGTTTGGGGGAAAGGGGAGCAATCAGCCCCAGCATTTT.

This rearrangement joins TRBV30 to TRBJ2-7; D may be TRBD1 or TRBD2 (5 bases each). V dropped 7 bases and J dropped 4 bases, with 17 bases sitting between them. Germline V CDR1 and CDR2: GTSNPN, SVGIG (reference sequence). The CDR3 is made up of 13 amino acids. The CDR3 DNA is TGTGCCTCGGGGCCCCCCCCACTTTACGAGCAGTACTTC. It yields the protein CASGPPPLYEQYF.

This clonotype was seen many times. This chain joins TRBV20-1 and TRBJ2-1; tentatively, D is TRBD1 (5 bases). V was shortened by 6 bases and J by 4 bases, with 13 bases between the two germline ends. This CDR3 is built from 13 residues. Germline values: CDR1 DFQATT, CDR2 SNEGSKA (reference sequence). The CDR3: CSASLGAYNEQFF. CDR3 coding DNA: TGCAGTGCCAGCTTAGGGGCGTACAATGAGCAGTTCTTC.

This clonotype appeared many times. CDR3 region: CASSLDVGLAGQTQYF. DNA for the CDR3: TGCGCCAGCAGCTTGGACGTCGGGCTAGCGGGGCAGACCCAGTACTTC. The chain employs TRBV5-1 and TRBJ2-5, with TRBD2 matching 9 bases. This CDR3 comprises 16 residues. The germline V gene encodes CDR1 SGHRS and CDR2 YFSETQ. J lost 6 bases, V lost 0 bases, and 9 bases had no gene match.

This clonotype was detected a few times. The CDR3 loop is CASSLSSQKREGRTDTQYF. The CDR3 coding sequence is TGTGCCAGCAGCTTAAGTTCTCAGAAGCGGGAGGGCAGGACAGATACGCAGTATTTT. The rearrangement uses TRBV7-9 and TRBJ2-3, with 10 positions matching TRBD2. Germline V gives CDR1 SEHNR, CDR2 FQNEAQ (reference sequence). The CDR3 is made up of 19 amino acids. The trim removed 2 bases at V and 3 bases at J, leaving 14 bases unmatched.

This clonotype was counted ten times or more. The chain links TRBV12-3 or TRBV12-4 to TRBJ2-3; TRBD1 aligns across 8 bases. J lost 1 base, V lost 7 bases, and 7 bases had no gene match. This CDR3 is built from 15 residues. Here the CDR3 reads CASTLDRGGTDTQYF. The CDR3 bases are TGTGCCAGCACGCTTGACAGGGGAGGCACAGATACGCAGTATTTT.

This clonotype appeared many times. The rearrangement uses TRBV7-2 and TRBJ2-7; D is undetermined. The CDR3 spans 13 residues. Trimming took off 3 bases at V and 7 bases at J, with 13 bases between the two ends. Germline assignment: CDR1 SGHTA and CDR2 FQGNSA. The CDR3 DNA follows: TGTGCCAGCAGCTTCCCCGTGTCTGAGGAGCAGTACTTC. Its protein product is CASSFPVSEEQYF.

This clonotype has at least ten counts. The V gene is TRBV3-1, the J gene TRBJ2-7; 9 nucleotides agree with TRBD2. The CDR3 extends over 14 amino acids. The V gene end was trimmed by 1 base and the J gene end by 3 bases; junction bases not matched to a gene: 1. Germline values: CDR1 LGHDT, CDR2 YNNKEL (reference sequence). DNA for the CDR3: TGTGCCAGCAGCCAAGGACTAGCGGACTACGAGCAGTACTTC. Encoded protein: CASSQGLADYEQYF.